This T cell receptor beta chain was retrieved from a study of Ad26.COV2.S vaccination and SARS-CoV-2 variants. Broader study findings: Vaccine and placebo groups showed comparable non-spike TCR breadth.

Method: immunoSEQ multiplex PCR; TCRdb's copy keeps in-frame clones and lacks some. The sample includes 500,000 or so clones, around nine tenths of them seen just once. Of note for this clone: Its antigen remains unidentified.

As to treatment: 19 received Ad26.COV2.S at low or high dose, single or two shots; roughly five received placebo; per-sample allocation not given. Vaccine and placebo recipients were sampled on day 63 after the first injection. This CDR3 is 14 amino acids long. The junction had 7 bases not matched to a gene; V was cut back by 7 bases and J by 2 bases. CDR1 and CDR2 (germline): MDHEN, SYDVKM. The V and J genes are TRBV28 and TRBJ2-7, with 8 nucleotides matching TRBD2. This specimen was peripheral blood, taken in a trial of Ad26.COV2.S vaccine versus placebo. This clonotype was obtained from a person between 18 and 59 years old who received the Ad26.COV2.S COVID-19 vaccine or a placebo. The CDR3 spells CASKRAGETYEQYF. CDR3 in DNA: TGTGCCAGCAAACGAGCGGGAGAGACCTACGAGCAGTACTTC. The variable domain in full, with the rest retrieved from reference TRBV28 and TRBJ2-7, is DVKVTQSSRYLVKRTGEKVFLECVQDMDHENMFWYRQDPGLGLRLIYFSYDVKMKEKGDIPEGYSVSREKKERFSLILESASTNQTSMYLCASKRAGETYEQYFGPGTRLTVT.